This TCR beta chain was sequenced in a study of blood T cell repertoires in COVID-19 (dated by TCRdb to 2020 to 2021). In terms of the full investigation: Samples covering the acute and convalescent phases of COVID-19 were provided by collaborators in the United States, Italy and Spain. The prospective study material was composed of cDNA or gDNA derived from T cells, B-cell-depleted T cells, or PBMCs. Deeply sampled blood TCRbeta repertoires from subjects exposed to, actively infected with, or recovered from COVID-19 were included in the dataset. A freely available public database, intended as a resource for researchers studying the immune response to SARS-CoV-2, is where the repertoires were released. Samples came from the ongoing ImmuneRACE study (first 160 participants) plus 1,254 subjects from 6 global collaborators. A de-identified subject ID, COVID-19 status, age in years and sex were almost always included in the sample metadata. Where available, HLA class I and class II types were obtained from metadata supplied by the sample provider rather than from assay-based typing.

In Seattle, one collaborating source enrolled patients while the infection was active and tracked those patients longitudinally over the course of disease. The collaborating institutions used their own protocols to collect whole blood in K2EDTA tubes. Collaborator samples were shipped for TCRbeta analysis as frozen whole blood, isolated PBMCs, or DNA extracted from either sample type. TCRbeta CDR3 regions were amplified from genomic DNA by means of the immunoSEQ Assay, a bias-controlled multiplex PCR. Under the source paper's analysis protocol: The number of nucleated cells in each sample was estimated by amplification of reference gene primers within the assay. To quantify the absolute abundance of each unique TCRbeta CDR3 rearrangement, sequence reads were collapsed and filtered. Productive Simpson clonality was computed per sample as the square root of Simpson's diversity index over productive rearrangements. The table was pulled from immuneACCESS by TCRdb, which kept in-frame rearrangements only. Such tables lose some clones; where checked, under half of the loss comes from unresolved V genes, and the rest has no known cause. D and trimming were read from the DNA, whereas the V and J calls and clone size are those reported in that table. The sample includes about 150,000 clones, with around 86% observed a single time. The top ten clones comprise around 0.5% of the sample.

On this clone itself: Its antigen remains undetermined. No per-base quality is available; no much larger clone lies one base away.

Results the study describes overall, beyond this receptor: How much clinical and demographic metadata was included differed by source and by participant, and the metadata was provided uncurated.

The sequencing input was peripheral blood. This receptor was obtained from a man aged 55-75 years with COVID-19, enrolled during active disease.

Here the CDR3 is given as CASSNSGTGLDTQYF. DNA sequence: TGTGCCAGTAGTAACTCCGGGACAGGATTAGATACGCAGTATTTT. Recombination linked TRBV19 to TRBJ2-3, with 8 junctional bases fitting TRBD1. CDR1 and CDR2, looked up from the germline V gene (reference sequence), are LNHDA and SQIVND. V is pruned by 4 bases and J by 5 bases, leaving 8 bases of the junction without a gene match. The cysteine opens and the phenylalanine closes a CDR3 of 15 amino acids. Here the CDR3 DNA is all that survives: 45 bases in frame from base 1.